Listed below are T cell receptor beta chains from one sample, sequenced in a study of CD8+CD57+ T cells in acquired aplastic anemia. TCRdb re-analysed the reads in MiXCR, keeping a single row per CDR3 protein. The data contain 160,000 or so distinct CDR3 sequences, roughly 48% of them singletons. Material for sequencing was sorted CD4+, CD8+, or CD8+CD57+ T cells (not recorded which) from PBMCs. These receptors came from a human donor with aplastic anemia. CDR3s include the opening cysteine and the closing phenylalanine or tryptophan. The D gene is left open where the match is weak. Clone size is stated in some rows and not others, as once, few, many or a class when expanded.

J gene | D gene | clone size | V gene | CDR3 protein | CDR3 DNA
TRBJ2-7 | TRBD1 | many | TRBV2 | CASRESGQFIYEQYF | TGTGCCAGCAGAGAATCGGGACAGTTTATCTACGAGCAGTACTTC
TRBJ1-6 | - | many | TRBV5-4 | CASSPGQYPDGPLHF | TGTGCCAGCAGCCCCGGACAGTACCCAGACGGGCCCCTCCACTTT
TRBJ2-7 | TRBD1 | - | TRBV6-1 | CASSVIRTGGAYEQYF | TGTGCCAGCAGCGTAATAAGGACAGGGGGAGCTTACGAGCAGTATTTC
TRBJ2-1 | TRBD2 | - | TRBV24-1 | CATSDSAGGQNEQFF | TGTGCCACCAGTGATTCGGCGGGAGGGCAGAATGAGCAGTTCTTC
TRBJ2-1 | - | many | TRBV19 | CASRWSRQQFF | TGTGCCAGTAGATGGTCCAGGCAGCAGTTCTTC
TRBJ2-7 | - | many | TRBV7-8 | CASSLEYEQYF | TGTGCCAGCAGCTTAGAGTACGAGCAGTACTTC
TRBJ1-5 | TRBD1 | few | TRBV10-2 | CASRATGINQPQHF | TGCGCCAGCAGAGCGACAGGGATAAATCAGCCCCAGCATTTT
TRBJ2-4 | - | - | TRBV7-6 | CASSLRERNIQYF | TGTGCCAGCAGCTTGAGGGAGAGGAACATTCAGTACTTC
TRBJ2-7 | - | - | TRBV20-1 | CSALDVPTRGNYEQYF | TGCAGTGCCCTGGACGTCCCCACCCGCGGGAACTACGAGCAGTACTTC
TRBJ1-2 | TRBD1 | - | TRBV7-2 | CASSLVDRGDGYTF | TGTGCCAGCAGCTTAGTGGACAGGGGGGATGGCTACACCTTC
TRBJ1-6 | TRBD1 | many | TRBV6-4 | CASRTGTDSPLHF | TGTGCCAGCAGGACAGGGACGGATTCACCCCTCCACTTT
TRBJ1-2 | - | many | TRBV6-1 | CASSEAVVVYDGYTF | TGTGCCAGCAGTGAAGCGGTGGTCGTATACGATGGCTACACCTTC
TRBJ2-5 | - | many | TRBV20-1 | CSAMDGEETQYF | TGCAGTGCCATGGACGGGGAAGAGACCCAGTACTTC
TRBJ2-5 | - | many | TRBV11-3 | CASSFERQETQYF | TGTGCCAGCAGCTTTGAAAGACAAGAGACCCAGTACTTC
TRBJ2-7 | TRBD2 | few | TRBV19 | CASSIVAGGSYEQYF | TGTGCCAGTAGTATTGTAGCGGGGGGTTCCTACGAGCAGTACTTC
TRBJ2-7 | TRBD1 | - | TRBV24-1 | CATSEQGTGDEQYF | TGTGCCACCAGTGAGCAAGGGACAGGGGACGAGCAGTACTTC
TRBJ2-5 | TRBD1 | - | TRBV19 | CASGPGQQETQYF | TGTGCCAGTGGGCCGGGACAGCAAGAGACCCAGTACTTC
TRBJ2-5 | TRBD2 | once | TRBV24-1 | CATSGREGHETQYF | TGTGCCACCAGCGGGCGGGAGGGTCATGAGACCCAGTACTTC
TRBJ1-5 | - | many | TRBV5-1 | CASSPDVSNQPQHF | TGCGCCAGCAGCCCCGACGTAAGCAATCAGCCCCAGCATTTT
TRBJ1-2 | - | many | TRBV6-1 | CASSVDRNYGYTF | TGTGCCAGCAGTGTCGACAGGAACTATGGCTACACCTTC
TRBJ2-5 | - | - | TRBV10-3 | CAISARFDGADETQYF | TGTGCCATCAGTGCCAGATTCGACGGGGCGGACGAGACCCAGTACTTC
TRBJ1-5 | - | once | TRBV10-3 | CAISEGQGNQPQHF | TGTGCCATCAGTGAGGGACAAGGTAATCAGCCCCAGCATTTT
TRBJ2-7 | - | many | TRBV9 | CASSVEAGPSYEQYF | TGTGCCAGCAGCGTAGAGGCAGGTCCTTCCTACGAGCAGTACTTC
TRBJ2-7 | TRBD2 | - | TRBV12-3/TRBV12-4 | CASRGQGPRAGEARLIGGQYF | TGTGCCAGCAGGGGTCAGGGCCCCCGTGCGGGGGAGGCCCGTCTGATCGGCGGGCAGTACTTC
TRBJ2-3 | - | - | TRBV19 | CASSSYRDTTDAQYF | TGTGCCAGTAGTTCCTACCGGGACACCACAGATGCGCAGTATTTT